This passage covers 25 T cell receptor beta chains from one sample sequenced in a study of blood T cell repertoires in COVID-19. The table came from immunoSEQ multiplex PCR; TCRdb's copy has only in-frame clones and leaves some out. This sample yields about 230,000 clones, of which approximately 87% are seen a single time; 2.5% to 3% belongs to the top ten. What was sequenced was peripheral blood. These receptors all stem from a woman in her 70s with active or convalescent COVID-19.

The rearrangement links TRBV14 to TRBJ2-7; D may be TRBD2 (6 bases). CDR1 and CDR2 (germline): SGHDN, FVKESK. This CDR3 contains 17 residues. Trimming removed 0 bases from V and 6 bases from J, with 21 bases in between. The CDR3 DNA sequence: TGTGCCAGCAGCCAAGATCTAAAGAACGGGAGAAGGTCCGAGCAGTACTTC. Its protein is CASSQDLKNGRRSEQYF.

The rearrangement uses TRBV7-2 and TRBJ2-7; the match to TRBD2 covers 7 bases. Germline V gene lookup returns CDR1 SGHTA and CDR2 FQGNSA. CDR3 length: 15 amino acids. J was trimmed by 4 bases and V by 5 bases; bases with no gene match: 11. CDR3 amino acids: CASSLRRDYLYEQYF. CDR3 coding DNA: TGTGCCAGCAGCCTAAGACGGGACTACCTGTACGAGCAGTACTTC.

The J gene is TRBJ1-2, the V gene TRBV9; no clear D. Germline V gives CDR1 SGDLS, CDR2 YYNGEE. The CDR3 contains 15 residues. V was clipped by 0 bases and J by 1 base, with 10 bases between them. The CDR3: CASSVEVRDNYGYTF. CDR3 in DNA: TGTGCCAGCAGCGTAGAGGTGAGGGATAACTATGGCTACACCTTC.

The CDR3 loop is CASSYSAGLGSYEQYF. CDR3 bases: TGTGCCAGCAGTTACTCGGCGGGTCTAGGGTCCTACGAGCAGTACTTC. The chain couples TRBV6-5 to TRBJ2-7; tentative D call: TRBD2 (5 bases). Germline assignment: CDR1 MNHEY and CDR2 SVGAGI. The CDR3 extends over 16 amino acids. Deletions cut 0 bases from V and 1 base from J, with 13 bases between.

This clone was picked up a small number of times. The chain couples TRBV6-5 to TRBJ2-3; D unresolved. The CDR3 is 13 amino acids. Trimming shortened V by 7 bases and J by 5 bases, and 13 bases separated the two germline ends. Germline V CDR1 and CDR2: MNHEY, SVGAGI. The DNA of the CDR3 is TGTGCCAGCACTCAATCCCTCGGAGATACGCAGTATTTT. It specifies CASTQSLGDTQYF.

V gene TRBV5-4 combines with J gene TRBJ1-1; 7 bases are shared with TRBD1. The CDR3 runs to 16 residues. V was clipped by 0 bases and J by 3 bases; unmatched bases: 8. CDR1 is SGHNT, CDR2 YYREEE, per germline (reference sequence). CDR3 sequence reads: CASSLGAGQGDTEAFF. DNA for the CDR3: TGTGCCAGCAGCTTGGGGGCGGGCCAGGGGGACACTGAAGCTTTCTTT.

The J gene is TRBJ1-3, the V gene TRBV6-5; D is uncertain. CDR1 and CDR2 from the germline V gene are MNHEY and SVGAGI. This CDR3 spans 15 amino acids. Trimming shortened V by 5 bases and J by 0 bases, and 11 bases separated the two germline ends. CDR3 coding DNA: TGTGCCAGCAGTCCCCCCGGGATCTCTGGAAACACCATATATTTT. Translating gives CASSPPGISGNTIYF.

This chain links TRBV5-1 with TRBJ1-3; 8 nucleotides agree with TRBD1. After removal of 0 bases from V and 0 bases from J, the junction contained 2 bases not matched to a gene. Germline CDR1 and CDR2: SGHRS and YFSETQ. The CDR3 totals 16 residues. The DNA of the CDR3 is TGCGCCAGCAGCTTGGGGGACAGGCACTCTGGAAACACCATATATTTT. It codes for CASSLGDRHSGNTIYF.

The chain uses TRBV19 and TRBJ2-5; 7 nucleotides align to TRBD2. The CDR3 spans 13 residues. Germline V gene lookup returns CDR1 LNHDA and CDR2 SQIVND (reference sequence). V gave up 5 bases and J gave up 4 bases; unmatched junction bases: 4. This CDR3 is CASSLWGGETQYF. The CDR3 region has the DNA TGTGCCAGTAGTTTGTGGGGGGGAGAGACCCAGTACTTC.

The chain uses TRBV3-1 (or the pseudogene TRBV3-2) and TRBJ2-7; D may be TRBD2 (5 bases). The length of the CDR3 is 16 residues. Germline V gene sequence: CDR1 LGHDT, CDR2 YNNKEL (reference sequence). The V end lost 0 bases, the J end lost 5 bases, and 17 bases lay between the germline ends. The CDR3, as DNA: TGTGCCAGCAGCCAAGATCAAGAGGGTAAGGTAAACGAGCAGTACTTC. The encoded protein is CASSQDQEGKVNEQYF.

About this clone itself: The junction departs from the called germline gene at one end, perhaps through a read error. The rearrangement joins TRBV3-1 (or the pseudogene TRBV3-2) to TRBJ1-2, with D uncertain. There are 14 residues in the CDR3. Germline V gives CDR1 LGHDT, CDR2 YNNKEL (reference sequence). DNA for the CDR3: TGTGCCAGCAGGCAAGGAGGGTTCCAAGATGGCTACACCTTC. Its protein product is CASRQGGFQDGYTF.

This clone was counted between two and nine times. The CDR3 is CASSEGGYGYTF. Here the CDR3 DNA reads TGTGCCAGCAGTGAGGGAGGCTATGGCTACACCTTC. The rearrangement uses TRBV2 and TRBJ1-2; D is unresolved. Between the trimmed V and J ends, which lost 3 bases and 4 bases, there was a span of 6 bases. In germline, CDR1 is SNHLY, CDR2 FYNNEI. This CDR3 is 12 amino acids long. Variable domain in full (rest from reference TRBV2 and TRBJ1-2): EPEVTQTPSHQVTQMGQEVILRCVPISNHLYFYWYRQILGQKVEFLVSFYNNEISEKSEIFDDQFSVERPDGSNFTLKIRSTKLEDSAMYFCASSEGGYGYTFGSGTRLTVV.

The chain carries TRBV4-1 and TRBJ1-5, with 7 positions matching TRBD1. Germline V gene sequence: CDR1 MGHRA, CDR2 YSYEKL. The CDR3 has 14 amino acids. Trimming took 4 bases from V and 6 from J; bases not matched to a gene: 6. The CDR3 region is CASSPRQGAQPQHF. The DNA of the CDR3 is TGCGCCAGCAGCCCTCGACAGGGTGCTCAGCCCCAGCATTTT.

Regarding this clone: Additional DNA sequences in this sample encode the identical CDR3. The rearrangement joins TRBV6-5 to TRBJ2-5; TRBD2 agrees at 7 bases. V dropped 6 bases and J dropped 5; count of bases not matched to a gene: 3. Germline-derived CDR1 and CDR2 are MNHEY and SVGAGI. The CDR3 is 12 amino acids. CDR3: CASSPGRETQYF. CDR3 nucleotides: TGTGCCAGCAGCCCCGGGAGGGAGACCCAGTACTTC.

This sequence joins TRBV12-3 or TRBV12-4 and TRBJ1-3; D is unresolved. This CDR3 region has 11 residues. The V and J ends lost 4 bases and 7 bases respectively, with 5 bases between them. Here the CDR3 reads CASSSGNTIYF. The CDR3 coding sequence is TGTGCCAGCAGTTCCGGGAACACCATATATTTT.

This chain joins TRBV6-6 and TRBJ2-1; 9 bases align to TRBD2. The CDR3 is made up of 16 amino acids. J was trimmed by 4 bases and V by 5 bases; bases with no gene match: 9. Germline V gene sequence: CDR1 MNHNY, CDR2 SVGAGI (reference sequence). The CDR3 spells CASSGSGTSYYNEQFF. As DNA, the CDR3 is TGTGCCAGCAGTGGCTCCGGGACTAGCTATTACAATGAGCAGTTCTTC.

The chain links TRBV18 to TRBJ2-3, with 9 bases aligning to TRBD2. V dropped 0 bases and J dropped 2; count of bases not matched to a gene: 15. CDR1 and CDR2 from the germline V gene are KGHSH and LQKENI. The length of the CDR3 is 20 residues. The CDR3 DNA sequence: TGTGCCAGCTCACCACCGGGGCAGGGGATGATAGCGGGAGCCACAGATACGCAGTATTTT. This sequence encodes CASSPPGQGMIAGATDTQYF.

The chain employs TRBV10-3 and TRBJ2-7; D is unresolved. The CDR3 has 13 amino acids. V lost 4 bases and J lost 3, with 10 bases in between. Germline-derived CDR1 and CDR2 are ENHRY and SYGVKD. Written as DNA, the CDR3 is TGTGCCATCAGTGGGTCCCTTTACTACGAGCAGTACTTC. Its translation is CAISGSLYYEQYF.

This rearrangement joins TRBV12-3 or TRBV12-4 to TRBJ2-5, with D unresolved. With 2 bases removed from V and 5 bases from J, the gap between germline ends came to 6 bases. The CDR3 contains 12 residues. This CDR3 is CASSLTTETQYF. CDR3 nucleotides: TGTGCCAGCAGTTTAACTACGGAGACCCAGTACTTC.

The chain carries TRBV3-1 (or the pseudogene TRBV3-2) and TRBJ1-3; D may be TRBD1 (5 bases). The CDR3 length is 16 residues. Germline CDR1 reads LGHDT; CDR2 reads YNNKEL (reference sequence). The germline V and J ends were trimmed by 8 bases and 3 bases, with 20 bases remaining between them. CDR3 in DNA: TGTGCCAGCGGTATAAACAGTGGGGCTTTTGGAAACACCATATATTTT. This gives the protein CASGINSGAFGNTIYF.

V gene TRBV10-3 combines with J gene TRBJ2-2; 8 nucleotides line up with TRBD1. CDR3 size: 15 residues. V was clipped by 8 bases and J by 0 bases; unmatched bases: 5. CDR1 is ENHRY and CDR2 is SYGVKD in the germline V gene. In DNA form, the CDR3 reads TGTGCCATCGGACAGGACAGGGCGAACACCGGGGAGCTGTTTTTT. Its protein product is CAIGQDRANTGELFF.

This clone was detected only a few times. The V and J genes are TRBV7-9 and TRBJ1-4; 7 bases map to TRBD1. The CDR3 extends over 15 amino acids. Germline CDR1 and CDR2: SEHNR and FQNEAQ (reference sequence). Unmatched junction bases numbered 7, after V lost 1 base and J lost 8 bases. The CDR3 reads CASSLGYRGIEKLFF. The CDR3 nucleotides are TGTGCCAGCAGCTTAGGATACAGGGGTATCGAAAAACTGTTTTTT.

This clone was found a few times. The V and J genes are TRBV11-2 and TRBJ2-1, with 7 bases lining up with TRBD2. From germline, CDR1 is SGHAT and CDR2 FQNNGV. V was clipped by 2 bases and J by 7 bases; unmatched bases: 5. This CDR3 region has 14 residues. CDR3 in amino acids: CASSLSSRGNEQFF. As DNA, the CDR3 is TGTGCCAGCAGCTTATCGTCGCGGGGGAATGAGCAGTTCTTC.

The rearrangement uses TRBV3-1 (or the pseudogene TRBV3-2) and TRBJ1-1; no definite D call. Germline V gene sequence: CDR1 LGHDT, CDR2 YNNKEL (reference sequence). The CDR3 is 11 residues long. Trimming cost V 6 bases and J 4 bases, with 6 bases left between them. The CDR3 DNA follows: TGTGCCAGCAGTCCTACCACTGAAGCTTTCTTT. Translating it yields CASSPTTEAFF.

This clone was picked up one time. The chain uses TRBV7-6 and TRBJ2-7; no reliable D call. Trimming took off 5 bases at V and 5 bases at J, with 13 bases between the two ends. Per germline, CDR1 SGHVS and CDR2 FNYEAQ. The CDR3 contains 13 residues. In DNA form, the CDR3 reads TGTGCCAGCAGCCAGTCGTCCGCCAACGAGCAGTACTTC. It yields the protein CASSQSSANEQYF.